This is a list of T cell receptor beta chains from one sample in a study of cytomegalovirus exposure and HLA in healthy donors. The protocol was immunoSEQ multiplex PCR, while the TCRdb copy is restricted to in-frame clones and leaves out a portion. The sample has roughly 100,000 clones, around 82% seen once. Sequenced sample: PBMCs. Source of these receptors: a woman younger than 35 in good health and CMV-seropositive. Each CDR3 is given with its conserved first and last residue.

v_gene | CDR3aa
TRBV4-2 | CASSQPPGAGGPDTQYF
TRBV7-2 | CASSPTPRLAGLSEQYF
TRBV2 | CASRADRDSYNEQFF
TRBV7-7 | CASSPGTGGIEQYF
TRBV11-2 | CASRRLAYNEQFF
TRBV6-5 | CASSYYRAGNTIYF
TRBV19 | CASRQGAGANVLTF
TRBV5-4 | CASSPQAGWETQYF
TRBV28 | CASNSGTGEETQYF
TRBV29-1 | CSVGAGSYEQYF
TRBV4-1 | CASSQVGEGNANTQYF
TRBV7-2 | CASSLVEGQETQYF
TRBV10-3 | CAITPSTINVLTF
TRBV9 | CASSPSSYGYTF
TRBV11-2 | CASKPSGDNEQFF
TRBV5-4 | CASSPSGGAERTDTQYF
TRBV23-1 | CASSRNLAGSYNEQFF
TRBV6-6 | CASSYSDRGQDGYTF
TRBV7-9 | CAVATDGYTF
TRBV14 | CASSQGQNPNTEAFF
TRBV6-5 | CASSFFGGYYNEQFF
TRBV7-6 | CASSLARRQGNLLGGNTIYF
TRBV27 | CASSLGGAQETQYF
TRBV30 | CAWSAPDRQTMNTEAFF
TRBV4-1 | CASSQDLSGQFF
TRBV7-2 | CASSLEVSYGYTF
TRBV5-6 | CASSTTRGGSGNTIYF
TRBV9 | CASSASGKVGYEQYF
TRBV7-9 | CASSATWVANEQYF
TRBV5-5 | CASSLGGTSTDTQYF
TRBV5-1 | CASSSALNYEQYF
TRBV6-5 | CASSYRTREDTQYF
TRBV6-5 | CASSSGLAHHEQFF
TRBV28 | CATTDTYYQPQHF
TRBV28 | CASSFAGGVYGYTF
TRBV7-9 | CASSIQGYEQYF
TRBV10-2 | CASSGSMNTEAFF
TRBV19 | CASSVRQATNEKLFF
TRBV5-6 | CASSYDNRAQETQYF
TRBV18 | CASSPGPLSGEQYF
TRBV7-3 | CASSERLAGASTDTQYF
TRBV25-1 | CASRGQGYNSPLHF
TRBV5-1 | CASSSRSSGGASYEQYF
TRBV27 | CASSLSGTGYTEAFF